These 2 T cell receptor beta chains came from one sample sequenced in a study of blood T cell repertoires in COVID-19. Using immunoSEQ multiplex PCR, the repertoire was profiled, and TCRdb retains in-frame clones only, with some absent. Of about 200,000 clones in the sample, 89% are singletons; the top ten hold approximately 8%. The sample was PBMCs or T cells enriched from blood (not recorded which). These receptor sequences come from a woman aged 18-29 years who had recovered from COVID-19.

The chain carries TRBV5-8 and TRBJ1-1; TRBD1 matches at 10 bases. The CDR3 is made up of 16 amino acids. Unmatched junction bases numbered 7, after V lost 0 bases and J lost 5 bases. Per the germline V gene, CDR1 is SGHTS and CDR2 is YDEGEE. The CDR3 sequence is CASSLAFGTGATEAFF. DNA for the CDR3: TGTGCCAGCAGCTTGGCCTTTGGGACAGGGGCTACTGAAGCTTTCTTT.

This clone was observed once. The chain has TRBV5-4 and TRBJ2-5, with D possibly matching TRBD1 (5 bases). The germline CDR1 and CDR2 sequences are SGHNT and YYREEE (reference sequence). The CDR3 sequence is 17 residues long. Deletions cut 3 bases from V and 1 base from J, with 19 bases between. CDR3: CASSSDPDTILQETQYF. The CDR3 DNA sequence: TGTGCCAGCAGCTCGGATCCGGACACGATACTCCAAGAGACCCAGTACTTC.